This TCR beta chain appears in the sequencing data of a study of molecular identifiers for immune sequencing clone quantification. Study results and limitations: A shared barcode on identical TCR molecules could lead to underestimated sizes for highly expanded clones.

Both previously described methods and listed TCR primers were employed to make bulk TCR libraries. Each CDR3 protein gets one entry after TCRdb re-called the PCR reads with MiXCR. The repertoire holds some 650,000 distinct CDR3 sequences, with approximately 20% as singletons. This clonotype occurred a few times. What it binds is unknown. Sorted naive CD8 T cells, roughly 20,000 to 1,100,000, were sequenced from 10%, 30% or 50% RNA. As CD8+CD4-CCR7+CD45RA+ cells, naive CD8 T cells were sorted. The TCR comes from a human donor in good health. Some libraries in this study had Jurkat cell RNA spiked in. Sequencing was performed on naive CD8+ T cells from blood, with Jurkat cell RNA spiked in. Subset defined: FACS-sorted CD8+CD4-CCR7+CD45RA+ naive T cells.

The CDR3 region is CASSQGGRDTEAFF. The CDR3 DNA reads as TGCGCCAGCAGCCAAGGTGGGAGAGACACTGAAGCTTTCTTT. This chain links TRBV4-1 with TRBJ1-1; D remains ambiguous. Trimming took 1 base from V and 3 from J, leaving 9 bases between them. Germline lookup yields CDR1 MGHRA and CDR2 YSYEKL. The CDR3 covers 14 residues.